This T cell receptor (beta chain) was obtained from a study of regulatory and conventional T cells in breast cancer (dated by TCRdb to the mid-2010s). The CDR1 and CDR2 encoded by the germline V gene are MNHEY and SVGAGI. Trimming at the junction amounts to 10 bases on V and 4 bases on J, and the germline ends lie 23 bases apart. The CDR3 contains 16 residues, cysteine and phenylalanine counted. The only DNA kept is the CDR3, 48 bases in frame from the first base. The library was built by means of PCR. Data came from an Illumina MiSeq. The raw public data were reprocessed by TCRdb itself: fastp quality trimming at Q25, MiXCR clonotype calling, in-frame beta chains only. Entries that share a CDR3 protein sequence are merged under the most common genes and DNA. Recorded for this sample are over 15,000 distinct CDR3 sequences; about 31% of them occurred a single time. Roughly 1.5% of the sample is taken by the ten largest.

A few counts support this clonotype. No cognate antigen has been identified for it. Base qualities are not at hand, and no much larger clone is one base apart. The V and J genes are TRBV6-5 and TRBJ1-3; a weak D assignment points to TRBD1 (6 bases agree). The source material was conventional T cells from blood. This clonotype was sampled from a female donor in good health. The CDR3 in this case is CAISRPPGTPGNTIYF. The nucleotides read TGTGCCATCTCGCGACCCCCCGGGACACCAGGAAACACCATATATTTT.